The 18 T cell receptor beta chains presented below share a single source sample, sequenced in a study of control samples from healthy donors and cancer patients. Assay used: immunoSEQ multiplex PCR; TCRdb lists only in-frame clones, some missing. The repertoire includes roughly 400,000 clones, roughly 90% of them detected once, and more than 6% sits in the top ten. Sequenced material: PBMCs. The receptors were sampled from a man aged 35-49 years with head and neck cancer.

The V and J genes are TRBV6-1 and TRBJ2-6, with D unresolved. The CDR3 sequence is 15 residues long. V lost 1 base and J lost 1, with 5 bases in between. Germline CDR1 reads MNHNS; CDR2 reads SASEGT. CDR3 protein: CASSEGGSGANVLTF. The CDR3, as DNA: TGTGCCAGCAGTGAAGGTGGTTCTGGGGCCAACGTCCTGACTTTC.

The CDR3 sequence is CASSRGQNTEAFF. The CDR3 nucleotides are TGCGCCAGCAGCCGCGGACAGAACACTGAAGCTTTCTTT. V is TRBV5-1 and J is TRBJ1-1, with D maybe TRBD1 (5 bases). V lost 4 bases and J 1 base, leaving 8 bases between the germline ends. Germline V gene sequence: CDR1 SGHRS, CDR2 YFSETQ. The CDR3 is made up of 13 amino acids.

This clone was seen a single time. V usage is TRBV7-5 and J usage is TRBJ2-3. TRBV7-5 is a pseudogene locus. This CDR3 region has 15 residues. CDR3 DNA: TGTGCCGTAAGGGTCTCAGGGACGCTCACAGATACGCAGTATTTT. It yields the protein CAVRVSGTLTDTQYF.

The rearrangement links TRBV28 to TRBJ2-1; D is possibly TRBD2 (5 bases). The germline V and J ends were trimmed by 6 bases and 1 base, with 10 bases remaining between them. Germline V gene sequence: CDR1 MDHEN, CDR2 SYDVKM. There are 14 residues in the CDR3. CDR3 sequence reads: CASSLTSSYNEQFF. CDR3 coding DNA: TGTGCCAGCAGCCTAACTAGTTCCTACAATGAGCAGTTCTTC.

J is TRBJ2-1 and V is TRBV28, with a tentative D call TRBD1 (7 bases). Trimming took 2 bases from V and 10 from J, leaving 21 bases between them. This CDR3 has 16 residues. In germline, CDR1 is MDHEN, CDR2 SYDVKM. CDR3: CASSLLYDRAGWEQFF. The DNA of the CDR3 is TGTGCCAGCAGTTTACTTTACGACAGGGCGGGATGGGAGCAGTTCTTC.

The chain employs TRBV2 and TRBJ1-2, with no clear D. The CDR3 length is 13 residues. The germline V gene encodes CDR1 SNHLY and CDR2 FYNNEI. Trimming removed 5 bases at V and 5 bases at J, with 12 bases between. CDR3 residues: CASSSDGQYGYTF. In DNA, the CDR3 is TGTGCCAGCAGTTCCGACGGGCAATATGGCTACACCTTC.

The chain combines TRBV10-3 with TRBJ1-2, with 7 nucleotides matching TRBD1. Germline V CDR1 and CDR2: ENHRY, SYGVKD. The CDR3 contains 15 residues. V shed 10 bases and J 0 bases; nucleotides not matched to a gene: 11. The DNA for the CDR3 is TGTGCCACCCCCCCGACAGGGAACTCTAACTATGGCTACACCTTC. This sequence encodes CATPPTGNSNYGYTF.

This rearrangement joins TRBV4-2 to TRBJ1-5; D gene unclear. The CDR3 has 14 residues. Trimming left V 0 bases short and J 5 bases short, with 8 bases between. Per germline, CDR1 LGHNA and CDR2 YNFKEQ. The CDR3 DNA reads TGTGCCAGCAGCCAAGAAGGGTTGGATCAGCCCCAGCATTTT. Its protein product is CASSQEGLDQPQHF.

This CDR3 is CASSLPSRDEQFF. CDR3 DNA sequence: TGCGCCAGCAGCTTGCCCAGTAGGGATGAGCAGTTCTTC. The chain is built from TRBV5-1 and TRBJ2-1; the D is unclear. CDR3 length: 13 amino acids. V was trimmed by 1 base and J by 8 bases, leaving 10 bases between them. Germline CDR1 is SGHRS and CDR2 is YFSETQ.

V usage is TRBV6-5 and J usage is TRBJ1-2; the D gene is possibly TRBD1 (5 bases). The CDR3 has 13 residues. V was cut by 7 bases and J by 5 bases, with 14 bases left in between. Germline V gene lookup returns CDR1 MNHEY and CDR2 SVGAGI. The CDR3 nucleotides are TGTGCCAGCACCCGAGGTGGGGGGTATGGCTACACCTTC. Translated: CASTRGGGYGYTF.

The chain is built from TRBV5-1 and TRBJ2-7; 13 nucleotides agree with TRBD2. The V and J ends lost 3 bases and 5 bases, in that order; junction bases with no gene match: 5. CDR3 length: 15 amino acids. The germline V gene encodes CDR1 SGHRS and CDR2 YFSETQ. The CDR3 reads CASSYLTSGGDEQYF. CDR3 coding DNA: TGCGCCAGCAGCTACCTAACTAGCGGGGGGGACGAGCAGTACTTC.

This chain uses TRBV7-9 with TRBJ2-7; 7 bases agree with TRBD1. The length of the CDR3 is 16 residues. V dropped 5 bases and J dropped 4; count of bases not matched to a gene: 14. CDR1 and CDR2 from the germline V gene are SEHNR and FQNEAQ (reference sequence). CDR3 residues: CASSEWTGQRAYEQYF. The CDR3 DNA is TGTGCCAGCAGCGAATGGACGGGACAGAGGGCATACGAGCAGTACTTC.

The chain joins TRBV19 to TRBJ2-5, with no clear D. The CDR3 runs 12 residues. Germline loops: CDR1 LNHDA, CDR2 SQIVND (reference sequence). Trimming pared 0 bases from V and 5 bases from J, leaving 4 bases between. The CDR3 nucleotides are TGTGCCAGTAGTATAGAGGGGGAGACCCAGTACTTC. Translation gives CASSIEGETQYF.

CDR3 bases: TGCAGCGTTGAGACAGGGGGTGATTCACCCCTCCACTTT. Translation gives CSVETGGDSPLHF. The rearrangement uses TRBV29-1 and TRBJ1-6; TRBD1 agrees at 9 bases. V trimming: 3 bases; J trimming: 8 bases; junction bases outside the gene matches: 2. The CDR3 length is 13 residues. CDR1 and CDR2 (germline): SQVTM, ANQGSEA.

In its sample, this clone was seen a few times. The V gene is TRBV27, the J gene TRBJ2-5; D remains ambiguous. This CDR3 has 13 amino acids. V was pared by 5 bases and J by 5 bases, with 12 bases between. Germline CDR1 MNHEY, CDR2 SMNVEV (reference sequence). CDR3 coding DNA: TGTGCCAGCAGTCCCCGCTGGTCGGAGACCCAGTACTTC. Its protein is CASSPRWSETQYF.

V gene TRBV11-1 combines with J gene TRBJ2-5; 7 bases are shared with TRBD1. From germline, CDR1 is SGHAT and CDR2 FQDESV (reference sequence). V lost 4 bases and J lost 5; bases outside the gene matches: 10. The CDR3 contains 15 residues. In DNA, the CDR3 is TGTGCCAGCAGCTCCCCGACAGGGCCCAGGGAGACCCAGTACTTC. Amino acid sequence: CASSSPTGPRETQYF.

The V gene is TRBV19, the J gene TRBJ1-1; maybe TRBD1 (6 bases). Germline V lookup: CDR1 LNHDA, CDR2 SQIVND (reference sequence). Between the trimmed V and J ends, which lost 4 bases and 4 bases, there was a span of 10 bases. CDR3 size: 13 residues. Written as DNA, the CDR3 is TGTGCCAGTAGTAGTACAGGGATCACTGAAGCTTTCTTT. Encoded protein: CASSSTGITEAFF.

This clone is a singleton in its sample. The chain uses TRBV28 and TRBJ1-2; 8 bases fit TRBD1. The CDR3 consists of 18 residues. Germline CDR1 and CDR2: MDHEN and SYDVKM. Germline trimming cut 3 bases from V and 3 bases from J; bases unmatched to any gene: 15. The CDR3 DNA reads TGTGCCAGCAGTTTCCTTCACATTCCAGGGGGCTCTGACTATGGCTACACCTTC. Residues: CASSFLHIPGGSDYGYTF.